This TCR beta chain comes out of a study of beta chain features in type 1 diabetes. Study results and caveats: There was a moderate but significant shortening of TCRB CDR3s in all four CD4+ subsets of Type 1 diabetes patients. Still unanswered here is whether HLA type influences TCRB rearrangement. VDJ junctions from type 1 diabetes patients carried fewer insertions and larger deletions.

Concerning this clone: Its antigen is undetermined.

Via CD45RO/CCR7/CD25/CD127/CD95/CD27, cells of the CD4+ naive, central memory, regulatory and stem cell-like memory subsets were sorted. The sequenced template was cDNA made from the entire isolated RNA. Method: immunoSEQ multiplex PCR; TCRdb's copy keeps in-frame clones and lacks some. This table holds hundreds of thousands of clones, 11% to 15% found once. The sequencing input was naive CD4+ T cells from blood. This clonotype originated in a man aged 18 to 29 with type 1 diabetes.

The CDR3 reads CASSDRLRSYEQYF. The CDR3 DNA is TGTGCCAGCAGTGACCGACTCCGCTCCTACGAGCAGTACTTC. The chain combines TRBV25-1 with TRBJ2-7, with unresolved D. CDR3 length: 14 amino acids. V gave up 3 bases and J gave up 0 bases, with 9 bases separating them. The germline V gene encodes CDR1 MGHDK and CDR2 SYGVNS.